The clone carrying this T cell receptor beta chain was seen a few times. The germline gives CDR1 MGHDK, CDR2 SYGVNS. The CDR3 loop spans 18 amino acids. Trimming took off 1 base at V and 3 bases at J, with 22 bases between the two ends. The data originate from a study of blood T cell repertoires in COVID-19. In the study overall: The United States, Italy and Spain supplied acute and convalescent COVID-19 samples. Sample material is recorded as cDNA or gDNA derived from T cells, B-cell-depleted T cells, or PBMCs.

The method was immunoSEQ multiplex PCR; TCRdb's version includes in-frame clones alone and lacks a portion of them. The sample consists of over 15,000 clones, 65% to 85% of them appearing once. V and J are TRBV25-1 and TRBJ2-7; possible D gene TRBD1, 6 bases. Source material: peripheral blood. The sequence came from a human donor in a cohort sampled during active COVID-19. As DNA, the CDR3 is TGTGCCAGCAGTGAATCACCGGGACACCATAGCCAGGGCTACGAGCAGTACTTC. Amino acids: CASSESPGHHSQGYEQYF.